This TCR beta chain is from a study of neurological immune-mediated disorders. With 2 bases clipped from V and 6 bases from J, the junction kept 9 bases outside the gene matches. CDR3 length: 16 residues. Per the germline V gene, CDR1 is SGHVS and CDR2 is FQNEAQ. This clonotype came up many times. From the 5' RACE reads, TCRdb called clonotypes with MiXCR, one entry per CDR3 protein. The sample carries approximately 74,000 distinct CDR3 sequences, approximately 9.4% recorded once. The sequencing input was PBMCs. The clonotype originates from a man between 50 and 59 years old in good health. The J gene is TRBJ2-5, the V gene TRBV7-8; TRBD1 matches at 10 bases. The CDR3 protein is CASSLRRDRGYQTQYF. DNA of the CDR3: TGTGCCAGCAGCTTACGCCGGGACAGGGGTTACCAGACCCAGTACTTC. Drawing the rest from reference TRBV7-8 and TRBJ2-5, the complete variable domain is GAGVSQSPRYKVAKRGQDVALRCDPISGHVSLFWYQQALGQGPEFLTYFQNEAQLDKSGLPSDRFFAERPEGSVSTLKIQRTQQEDSAVYLCASSLRRDRGYQTQYFGPGTRLLVL.